This note documents a single TCR beta chain sequence. The antigen is unknown. Assay: immunoSEQ multiplex PCR; the TCRdb copy retains only in-frame clones and omits some. The sample includes 50,000 or so clones, over 85% of them seen just once. This sample was taken from a study of memory CD8 T cells in hepatitis C reinfection. Study background: Samples before reinfection came 55 to 20 weeks prior to detection.

Study-level results: Only 4 or 5 donors prevented definitive conclusions about public clonotypes.

This CDR3 is 15 amino acids long. Trimming took off 4 bases at V and 1 base at J, with 13 bases between the two ends. Germline CDR1 SGHTA, CDR2 FQGTGA. Noted time point: pre-reinfection, 55 to 20 weeks before reinfection detection. The sorted cells went straight to TCR sequencing with no prior in vitro expansion. The gene calls are TRBV7-3 and TRBJ2-5; D is perhaps TRBD2 (6 bases). The TCR originated in a man younger than 30 with hepatitis C virus infection. Sequencing input: naive CD8+ T cells sorted from blood. The CDR3 DNA reads TGTGCCAGCAGCTCCTCCGGGGGTACCCAAGAGACCCAGTACTTC. Its translation: CASSSSGGTQETQYF.